The rows below give T cell receptor beta chains drawn from one sample of a study of T cells in Graves' hyperthyroidism and ophthalmopathy. TCRdb re-derived calls from the multiplex PCR reads in MiXCR, one entry per CDR3 protein. This sample carries 90,000 to 120,000 distinct CDR3 sequences, roughly 15% of them seen once, and the ten largest clones take roughly 40%. What was sequenced was blood. These receptors all stem from a woman between 45 and 65 years old with Graves' hyperthyroidism. CDR3s include the opening cysteine and the closing phenylalanine or tryptophan. The D gene is left open where the match is weak. The size entry is marked missing in some rows and otherwise reads once, few, many or a size class.

abundance: many
v_gene: TRBV28
j_gene: TRBJ1-1
d_gene: -
CDR3nt: TGTGCCAGCAGAGAGATGGCCCTCACTGAAGCTTTCTTT
CDR3aa: CASREMALTEAFF

abundance: many
v_gene: TRBV7-2
j_gene: TRBJ1-4
d_gene: TRBD1
CDR3nt: TGTGCCAGCAGCTCGGACAGGGGACGCGAAAAACTGTTTTTT
CDR3aa: CASSSDRGREKLFF

abundance: many
v_gene: TRBV29-1
j_gene: TRBJ1-1
d_gene: -
CDR3nt: TGCAGCGCCAAACAGGGTTGGAACACTGAAGCTTTCTTT
CDR3aa: CSAKQGWNTEAFF

abundance: few
v_gene: TRBV19
j_gene: TRBJ2-1
d_gene: TRBD2
CDR3nt: TGTGCCAGTAGTATGGGCGGGGGCTCCTACAATGAGCAGTTCTTC
CDR3aa: CASSMGGGSYNEQFF

abundance: many
v_gene: TRBV9
j_gene: TRBJ2-5
d_gene: -
CDR3nt: TGTGCCAGCAGTACTACAGGGTTGGGTGAGACCCAGTACTTC
CDR3aa: CASSTTGLGETQYF

abundance: many
v_gene: TRBV29-1
j_gene: TRBJ1-1
d_gene: -
CDR3nt: TGCAGCGTTGAAGCTCGGGTGAACACTGAAGCTTTCTTT
CDR3aa: CSVEARVNTEAFF

abundance: many
v_gene: TRBV28
j_gene: TRBJ2-3
d_gene: -
CDR3nt: TGTGCCAGCCATAGCACTCTCACAGATACGCAGTATTTT
CDR3aa: CASHSTLTDTQYF

abundance: many
v_gene: TRBV3-1
j_gene: TRBJ2-1
d_gene: TRBD2
CDR3nt: TGTGCCAGCAGCCTGACTAGCGGGAGCAATGAGCAGTTCTTC
CDR3aa: CASSLTSGSNEQFF

abundance: many
v_gene: TRBV19
j_gene: TRBJ1-5
d_gene: -
CDR3nt: TGTGCCAGTAGGAAAGGGATTAATCAGCCCCAGCATTTT
CDR3aa: CASRKGINQPQHF

abundance: many
v_gene: TRBV5-1
j_gene: TRBJ1-6
d_gene: -
CDR3nt: TGCGCCAGCAGCTTGGACAACCGGGCGGGTTCACCCCTCCACTTT
CDR3aa: CASSLDNRAGSPLHF

abundance: few
v_gene: TRBV6-9
j_gene: TRBJ2-6
d_gene: -
CDR3nt: TGTGCCAGCAGTTATCAGGGAATTCTCAACGTCCCGACTTTC
CDR3aa: CASSYQGILNVPTF

abundance: many
v_gene: TRBV28
j_gene: TRBJ1-1
d_gene: -
CDR3nt: TGTGCCAGCAGTCTCCTAGACAGGTCTGAAGCTTTCTTT
CDR3aa: CASSLLDRSEAFF

abundance: -
v_gene: TRBV12-3/TRBV12-4
j_gene: TRBJ1-5
d_gene: TRBD1
CDR3nt: TGTGCCAGCAGTTTTAACAGGGGGAATAGCAATCAGCCCCAGCATTTT
CDR3aa: CASSFNRGNSNQPQHF

abundance: many
v_gene: TRBV28
j_gene: TRBJ2-3
d_gene: TRBD2
CDR3nt: TGTGCCAGCAGTTTCAGGGCTAGCGGGATCACAGATACGCAGTATTTT
CDR3aa: CASSFRASGITDTQYF

abundance: many
v_gene: TRBV12-3/TRBV12-4
j_gene: TRBJ2-3
d_gene: TRBD1
CDR3nt: TGTGCCAGCAGTCCGACAGGGGAGACAGATACGCAGTATTTT
CDR3aa: CASSPTGETDTQYF

abundance: many
v_gene: TRBV6-2/TRBV6-3
j_gene: TRBJ2-2
d_gene: -
CDR3nt: TGTGCCAGCAGTTACTCGTTGCAGCTGAACACCGGGGAGCTGTTTTTT
CDR3aa: CASSYSLQLNTGELFF

abundance: few
v_gene: TRBV6-1
j_gene: TRBJ2-3
d_gene: TRBD2
CDR3nt: TGTGCCAGCAGCACGGGACTAGCGGGGGGAAGCACAGATACGCAGTATTTT
CDR3aa: CASSTGLAGGSTDTQYF

abundance: few
v_gene: TRBV27
j_gene: TRBJ1-1
d_gene: -
CDR3nt: TGTGCCAGCAACCCAGGGTGGAGCACTGAAGCTTTCTTT
CDR3aa: CASNPGWSTEAFF

abundance: -
v_gene: TRBV24-1
j_gene: TRBJ2-3
d_gene: -
CDR3nt: TGTGCCACCAGTGAGCAGGATACGCAGTATTTT
CDR3aa: CATSEQDTQYF

abundance: -
v_gene: TRBV14
j_gene: TRBJ2-2
d_gene: -
CDR3nt: TGTGCCAGCAGGGCGTCGGGGAACACCGGGGAGCTGTTTTTT
CDR3aa: CASRASGNTGELFF

abundance: -
v_gene: TRBV5-1
j_gene: TRBJ2-3
d_gene: TRBD1
CDR3nt: TGCGCCAGCGGCGGAGGGCAGGGGGCGCGCACAGATACGCAGTATTTT
CDR3aa: CASGGGQGARTDTQYF

abundance: -
v_gene: TRBV11-2
j_gene: TRBJ2-1
d_gene: -
CDR3nt: TGTGCCAGCAGCTTTCGGTTGTCGCGGGATGGCGGTGAGCAGTTCTTC
CDR3aa: CASSFRLSRDGGEQFF

abundance: -
v_gene: TRBV4-1
j_gene: TRBJ1-2
d_gene: TRBD1
CDR3nt: TGCGCCAGCAGCCAAGAGAGGGACAGGGGCTATGGCTACACCTTC
CDR3aa: CASSQERDRGYGYTF

abundance: -
v_gene: TRBV28
j_gene: TRBJ2-7
d_gene: TRBD2
CDR3nt: TGTGCCAGCAGGCGGACTAGCGGGAGCTACGAACAGTACTTC
CDR3aa: CASRRTSGSYEQYF

abundance: -
v_gene: TRBV30
j_gene: TRBJ2-5
d_gene: -
CDR3nt: TGTGCCTGGAGTACCGGACGACGGGCGGAGACCCAGTACTTC
CDR3aa: CAWSTGRRAETQYF

abundance: many
v_gene: TRBV9
j_gene: TRBJ2-3
d_gene: TRBD2
CDR3nt: TGTGCCAGCAGCGTAGCGGGACTAGCGGAGCCCACAGATACGCAGTATTTT
CDR3aa: CASSVAGLAEPTDTQYF

abundance: -
v_gene: TRBV7-2
j_gene: TRBJ2-1
d_gene: TRBD2
CDR3nt: TGTGCCAGCAGCGGGACTAGCGGGTCCAATGAGCAGTTCTTC
CDR3aa: CASSGTSGSNEQFF

abundance: many
v_gene: TRBV11-2
j_gene: TRBJ2-2
d_gene: -
CDR3nt: TGTGCCAGCAGCTTAATAAGACTTGGGAACACCGGGGAGCTGTTTTTT
CDR3aa: CASSLIRLGNTGELFF

abundance: many
v_gene: TRBV5-4
j_gene: TRBJ1-2
d_gene: -
CDR3nt: TGTGCCAGCAGCCCCAGGTCCGTAACGAGCGGCTACACCTTC
CDR3aa: CASSPRSVTSGYTF

abundance: many
v_gene: TRBV18
j_gene: TRBJ2-7
d_gene: TRBD1
CDR3nt: TGTGCCAGCTCACCAGGGACAGATCGGGAGCAGTACTTC
CDR3aa: CASSPGTDREQYF

abundance: many
v_gene: TRBV5-8
j_gene: TRBJ2-1
d_gene: TRBD2
CDR3nt: TGTGCCAGCAGAGGGATGTTGACTAGCCGGGGTTACAATGAGCAGTTCTTC
CDR3aa: CASRGMLTSRGYNEQFF

abundance: many
v_gene: TRBV5-1
j_gene: TRBJ2-3
d_gene: TRBD1
CDR3nt: TGCGCCAGCAGCTTGGGTCTGAGACAGGGCTCCACAGATACGCAGTATTTT
CDR3aa: CASSLGLRQGSTDTQYF

abundance: many
v_gene: TRBV28
j_gene: TRBJ2-3
d_gene: TRBD2
CDR3nt: TGTGCCAGCAGTTTACGCGGGGGTGGCACAGATACGCAGTATTTT
CDR3aa: CASSLRGGGTDTQYF

abundance: -
v_gene: TRBV6-1
j_gene: TRBJ2-7
d_gene: TRBD2
CDR3nt: TGTGCCAGCAGCGAGGATGGTAGCGGGAGAGGGGAGCAGTACTTC
CDR3aa: CASSEDGSGRGEQYF

abundance: -
v_gene: TRBV7-9
j_gene: TRBJ2-3
d_gene: -
CDR3nt: TGTGCCAGCAGACAAGAACCTAGCACAGATACGCAGTATTTT
CDR3aa: CASRQEPSTDTQYF

abundance: many
v_gene: TRBV5-1
j_gene: TRBJ2-3
d_gene: -
CDR3nt: TGCGCCAGCTGTAGAGGAGAAGATACGCAGTATTTT
CDR3aa: CASCRGEDTQYF

abundance: many
v_gene: TRBV5-1
j_gene: TRBJ2-5
d_gene: TRBD1
CDR3nt: TGCGCCAGCAGCTTGGCCGGACAGGGGGGTCAAGAGACCCAGTACTTC
CDR3aa: CASSLAGQGGQETQYF

abundance: -
v_gene: TRBV27
j_gene: TRBJ2-3
d_gene: -
CDR3nt: TGTGCCAGCAGTTCCTTAGCTCATTTGGGCACAGATACGCAGTATTTT
CDR3aa: CASSSLAHLGTDTQYF

abundance: many
v_gene: TRBV2
j_gene: TRBJ2-3
d_gene: -
CDR3nt: TGTGCCAGCAGTGCTCTCGGCACTCGCACAGATACGCAGTATTTT
CDR3aa: CASSALGTRTDTQYF

abundance: many
v_gene: TRBV3-1
j_gene: TRBJ1-2
d_gene: -
CDR3nt: TGTGCCAGCAGCCAAGAGGCCGGAGGCCCCTACACCTTC
CDR3aa: CASSQEAGGPYTF

abundance: -
v_gene: TRBV4-1
j_gene: TRBJ2-7
d_gene: -
CDR3nt: TGCGCCAGCAGCCAAGACCTCATGGCCTACGAGCAGTACTTC
CDR3aa: CASSQDLMAYEQYF

abundance: many
v_gene: TRBV5-5
j_gene: TRBJ2-3
d_gene: -
CDR3nt: TGTGCCAGCAGCCAGATTTTCACAGATACGCAGTATTTT
CDR3aa: CASSQIFTDTQYF

abundance: many
v_gene: TRBV20-1
j_gene: TRBJ2-3
d_gene: -
CDR3nt: TGCAGTGCTAGAAGGTCCGTGGACGATACGCAGTATTTT
CDR3aa: CSARRSVDDTQYF

abundance: many
v_gene: TRBV20-1
j_gene: TRBJ2-5
d_gene: -
CDR3nt: TGCAGTGCTAGACCGACGCGGGGACCCCAGTACTTC
CDR3aa: CSARPTRGPQYF

abundance: many
v_gene: TRBV7-9
j_gene: TRBJ2-1
d_gene: TRBD1
CDR3nt: TGTGCCAGCAGCCTACTGACAGGGACGAATGAGCAGTTCTTC
CDR3aa: CASSLLTGTNEQFF

abundance: -
v_gene: TRBV20-1
j_gene: TRBJ1-6
d_gene: -
CDR3nt: TGCAGTGCTAAACGGGACGGCCCTTCACCCCTCCACTTT
CDR3aa: CSAKRDGPSPLHF